The 24 T cell receptor beta chains reported below all come from one sample, sequenced in a study of T cell repertoires in cytomegalovirus infection. TCRdb redid the calling of the reads with MiXCR, one entry per CDR3 protein. The sample includes around 320,000 distinct CDR3 sequences, around 9.5% seen only once; the top ten take around 4.5%. The sequenced sample was PBMCs. These receptors all come from a human donor in good health (CMV status not recorded). Some clones in this sample may be carry-over from other donors' samples.

This clonotype was observed a handful of times. The chain has TRBV20-1 and TRBJ2-5; D is unclear. The germline V and J ends were trimmed by 3 bases and 2 bases, with 4 bases remaining between them. The CDR3 consists of 11 residues. Germline CDR1 reads DFQATT; CDR2 reads SNEGSKA (reference sequence). The CDR3 loop reads CSASEQETQYF. The CDR3 DNA reads as TGCAGTGCTAGCGAGCAAGAGACCCAGTACTTC.

This clonotype was counted many times. CDR3 DNA: TGTGCCAGCAGTCCCAAGAGGACAGGGGCGGGCCATGGGTCCTACAATGAGCAGTTCTTC. Residues: CASSPKRTGAGHGSYNEQFF. The chain uses TRBV6-2 or TRBV6-3 and TRBJ2-1; 9 nucleotides match TRBD1. The CDR3 consists of 20 residues. V shed 5 bases and J 1 base; nucleotides not matched to a gene: 18. CDR1 is MNHEY and CDR2 is SVGEGT in the germline V gene.

The sample holds a few counts of this clonotype. This sequence joins TRBV11-2 and TRBJ2-3; 9 nucleotides agree with TRBD2. CDR1 SGHAT and CDR2 FQNNGV come from the germline V gene. The V segment lost 6 bases and the J segment 2 bases; nucleotides outside the gene matches: 6. The CDR3 is made up of 15 amino acids. CDR3 in amino acids: CASSRAGGPTDTQYF. The CDR3 DNA sequence: TGTGCCAGCAGTCGGGCGGGAGGGCCCACAGATACGCAGTATTTT.

In this sample, this clonotype turned up many times. The chain carries TRBV7-2 and TRBJ2-2; unclear D gene. The length of the CDR3 is 16 residues. Germline values: CDR1 SGHTA, CDR2 FQGNSA. V lost 1 base and J lost 6, with 15 bases in between. CDR3: CASSLVRVGNAGELFF. The CDR3 DNA reads TGTGCCAGCAGCTTAGTAAGGGTCGGCAACGCCGGGGAGCTGTTTTTT.

This clonotype has at least ten counts. The chain carries TRBV6-2 or TRBV6-3 and TRBJ2-3, with D possibly being TRBD2 (6 bases). The CDR3 runs 15 residues. V shed 4 bases and J shed 7 bases, with 18 bases lying between them. Looked up from germline, CDR1 is MNHEY and CDR2 is SVGEGT. The CDR3 region has the DNA TGTGCCAGCAGTTCTCGGAGGGATCACTTGTATACGCAGTATTTT. Protein: CASSSRRDHLYTQYF.

Here the CDR3 reads CASSFRTTRGGYNEQFF. The CDR3 DNA reads TGTGCCAGCAGCTTTCGGACTACCCGAGGGGGTTACAATGAGCAGTTCTTC. This chain connects TRBV5-6 to TRBJ2-1; the D gene could be TRBD1 or TRBD2 (6 bases each). Trimming removed 2 bases at V and 4 bases at J, with 19 bases between. The CDR3 consists of 17 residues. The germline CDR1 and CDR2 sequences are SGHDT and YYEEEE.

Details on this clonotype: One end of the junction is discordant with germline, which a read error may explain. This chain connects TRBV12-3 or TRBV12-4 to TRBJ2-5; D is uncertain. The CDR3 loop spans 11 amino acids. The CDR3 nucleotides read TGTCCCAGCTCCACCTTAGAGACCCAGTACTTC. This translates into CPSSTLETQYF.

This clonotype has a handful of counts. CDR3 protein: CATSRGTGGFGEKLAGVGYEQFF. CDR3 bases: TGTGCCACCAGCAGAGGGACAGGGGGTTTTGGGGAAAAACTAGCGGGAGTTGGGTATGAGCAGTTCTTC. The chain combines TRBV15 with TRBJ2-1, with a weak D call TRBD2 (11 bases). This CDR3 is 23 amino acids long. The germline V and J ends were trimmed by 1 base and 8 bases, with 39 bases remaining between them. The germline V gene has CDR1 LNHNV and CDR2 YYDKDF (reference sequence).

The sample holds a few counts of this clonotype. The chain has TRBV5-6 and TRBJ2-1; 7 bases agree with TRBD2. Germline V gene lookup returns CDR1 SGHDT and CDR2 YYEEEE. Trimming took 5 bases from V and 4 from J; bases not matched to a gene: 6. This CDR3 is built from 14 residues. The CDR3 sequence: CASRDGGGYNEQFF. Written as DNA, the CDR3 is TGTGCCAGCAGGGATGGGGGGGGGTACAATGAGCAGTTCTTC.

The gene calls are TRBV12-3 or TRBV12-4 and TRBJ1-6; 8 bases match TRBD1. This CDR3 comprises 12 residues. Trimming cost V 5 bases and J 9 bases; bases outside gene matches: 0. The CDR3 spells CASSGQGSPLHF. DNA of the CDR3: TGTGCCAGCAGTGGACAGGGTTCACCCCTCCACTTT.

The sample holds many counts of this clonotype. The chain carries TRBV12-3 or TRBV12-4 and TRBJ1-1; D is possibly TRBD1 (5 bases). The CDR3 contains 13 residues. V was pared by 7 bases and J by 6 bases, with 15 bases between. CDR3 protein: CASTPGREAEAFF. CDR3 sequence (DNA): TGTGCCAGCACTCCCGGCAGGGAGGCTGAAGCTTTCTTT.

This chain uses TRBV10-3 with TRBJ2-5; a possible D gene is TRBD1 (5 bases). V lost 0 bases and J lost 2, with 13 bases in between. The CDR3 runs to 16 residues. CDR1 and CDR2 from the germline V gene are ENHRY and SYGVKD. CDR3 nucleotides: TGTGCCATCAGTGAGTCAGGGGTTACCATGCAAGAGACCCAGTACTTC. Its protein product is CAISESGVTMQETQYF.

The rearrangement links TRBV25-1 to TRBJ2-5, with 11 bases identical to TRBD1. The CDR3 runs to 16 residues. The germline V gene encodes CDR1 MGHDK and CDR2 SYGVNS. Trimming took 2 bases from V and 5 from J; bases not matched to a gene: 7. CDR3 in amino acids: CASSEGGQGAIETQYF. CDR3 bases: TGTGCCAGCAGTGAAGGAGGACAGGGGGCAATTGAGACCCAGTACTTC.

V and J are TRBV6-6 and TRBJ2-2; 9 positions match TRBD2. The germline gives CDR1 MNHNY, CDR2 SVGAGI (reference sequence). The CDR3 runs to 19 residues. Germline trimming cut 6 bases from V and 3 bases from J; bases unmatched to any gene: 17. CDR3 nucleotide sequence: TGTGCCAGCAGATCCCCCAGGAGTAGCGGGGGTCGGGACACCGGGGAGCTGTTTTTT. This translates into CASRSPRSSGGRDTGELFF.

This clonotype was observed a few times. The chain carries TRBV7-9 and TRBJ1-1; maybe TRBD1 (5 bases). The CDR3 loop spans 13 amino acids. Germline V gene sequence: CDR1 SEHNR, CDR2 FQNEAQ (reference sequence). The ends were cut back, 4 bases at V and 5 bases at J, with 11 bases in the middle. CDR3 amino acids: CASSWGEVTEAFF. The CDR3 coding sequence is TGTGCCAGCAGCTGGGGCGAGGTGACTGAAGCTTTCTTT.

V usage is TRBV20-1 and J usage is TRBJ1-1; the D gene is possibly TRBD1 (6 bases). V was trimmed by 1 base and J by 5 bases, leaving 8 bases between them. This CDR3 comprises 12 residues. Germline values: CDR1 DFQATT, CDR2 SNEGSKA (reference sequence). The DNA of the CDR3 is TGCAGTGCTAGAGGAACAGGGACTGAAGCTTTCTTT. Protein: CSARGTGTEAFF.

The rearrangement links TRBV7-3 to TRBJ2-1, with no clear D. The germline gives CDR1 SGHTA, CDR2 FQGTGA. The CDR3 totals 14 residues. Trimming stripped 4 bases from V and 9 bases from J, with 16 bases between. The CDR3 region has the DNA TGTGCCAGCAGCTCCTCCAGCCGGAAGGGTGAGCAGTTCTTC. It codes for CASSSSSRKGEQFF.

There are a few counts of this clonotype. This chain uses TRBV12-3 or TRBV12-4 with TRBJ2-3; D gene uncertain. V dropped 4 bases and J dropped 3 bases, with 11 bases sitting between them. The CDR3 is 14 residues long. CDR3 amino acids: CASSSMTVTDTQYF. The CDR3 nucleotides read TGTGCCAGCAGTTCCATGACTGTTACAGATACGCAGTATTTT.

In this sample, this clonotype turned up many times. The chain joins TRBV7-6 to TRBJ1-1; D is possibly TRBD1 (5 bases). V lost 0 bases and J lost 4, with 12 bases in between. The CDR3 length is 15 residues. In germline, CDR1 is SGHVS, CDR2 FNYEAQ. Here the CDR3 DNA reads TGTGCCAGCAGCTTAGCGCGAGACCAGGGCACTGAAGCTTTCTTT. It specifies CASSLARDQGTEAFF.

In this sample, this clonotype turned up a few times. This chain connects TRBV19 to TRBJ1-1, with a possible D match to TRBD1 (6 bases). Germline CDR1 reads LNHDA; CDR2 reads SQIVND (reference sequence). V was shortened by 9 bases and J by 2 bases, with 10 bases between the two germline ends. This CDR3 comprises 12 residues. Here the CDR3 DNA reads TGTGCCAGCGGGACACCAAACACTGAAGCTTTCTTT. Translating it yields CASGTPNTEAFF.

This clonotype has at least ten counts. The chain joins TRBV20-1 to TRBJ1-2; tentatively, D is TRBD1 (6 bases). Germline-derived CDR1 and CDR2 are DFQATT and SNEGSKA (reference sequence). Trimming took 1 base from V and 1 from J, leaving 13 bases between them. This CDR3 has 15 amino acids. The CDR3 is CSARAPDRINYGYTF. The CDR3 nucleotides read TGCAGTGCTAGAGCCCCGGACAGAATTAACTATGGCTACACCTTC.

In this sample, this clonotype turned up a few times. The chain is built from TRBV6-5 and TRBJ2-3; perhaps TRBD2 as D (6 bases). The V gene lost 7 bases and the J gene lost 10 bases, with 18 bases spanning the gap. In germline, CDR1 is MNHEY, CDR2 SVGAGI. This CDR3 region has 13 residues. The CDR3 is CASKGSGLMPQYF. The CDR3 coding sequence is TGTGCCAGCAAGGGTAGCGGCCTCATGCCGCAGTATTTT.

The chain couples TRBV7-9 to TRBJ1-1; D may be TRBD1 (6 bases). CDR1 SEHNR and CDR2 FQNEAQ come from the germline V gene (reference sequence). The length of the CDR3 is 15 residues. V lost 0 bases, J lost 11 bases, and 19 bases lay in between. In nucleotides, the CDR3 is TGTGCCAGCAGCTTAGCTGGGACATCCACTCGAGGGGCTTTCTTT. It codes for CASSLAGTSTRGAFF.

This clonotype was found many times. The J gene is TRBJ1-1, the V gene TRBV11-1; D not certain. CDR1 is SGHAT, CDR2 FQDESV, per germline (reference sequence). The CDR3 extends over 14 amino acids. V was pared by 5 bases and J by 5 bases, with 15 bases between. CDR3 bases: TGTGCCAGCAGCCTACCTAGGTTGGGGACTGAAGCTTTCTTT. Amino acids: CASSLPRLGTEAFF.